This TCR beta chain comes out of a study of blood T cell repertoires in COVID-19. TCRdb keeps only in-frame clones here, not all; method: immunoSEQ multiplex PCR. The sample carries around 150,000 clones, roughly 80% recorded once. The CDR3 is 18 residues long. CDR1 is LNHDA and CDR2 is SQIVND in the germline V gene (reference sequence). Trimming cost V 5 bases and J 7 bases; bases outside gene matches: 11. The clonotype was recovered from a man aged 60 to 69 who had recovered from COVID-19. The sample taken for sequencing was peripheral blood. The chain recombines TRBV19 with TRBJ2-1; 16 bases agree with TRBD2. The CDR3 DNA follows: TGTGCCAGTAGTTCTCCGGGACTAGCGGGAGGGCCAGAAAATGAGCAGTTCTTC. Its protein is CASSSPGLAGGPENEQFF.